What follows are 27 T cell receptor beta chains derived from one specimen sequenced in a study of blood T cell repertoires in COVID-19. The protocol was immunoSEQ multiplex PCR, while the TCRdb copy is restricted to in-frame clones and leaves out a portion. Among about 150,000 clones listed, around 84% were seen once. The specimen sequenced was peripheral blood. The receptors come from a man between 60 and 70 years old with COVID-19, enrolled during active disease.

The chain links TRBV7-6 to TRBJ1-5; D is perhaps TRBD1 (5 bases). The V gene lost 6 bases and the J gene lost 4 bases, with 16 bases spanning the gap. Germline V gene data show CDR1 as SGHVS and CDR2 as FNYEAQ. The CDR3 sequence is 15 residues long. The CDR3 loop is CASSGGDAPNQPQHF. In DNA form, the CDR3 reads TGTGCCAGCAGTGGGGGGGACGCACCGAATCAGCCCCAGCATTTT.

The chain links TRBV5-6 to TRBJ1-6; TRBD1 might be the D (5 bases). Trimming removed 4 bases from V and 6 bases from J, with 23 bases in between. Germline-derived CDR1 and CDR2 are SGHDT and YYEEEE. The CDR3 contains 18 residues. The CDR3 DNA reads TGTGCCAGCAGCGTCGGGACTCCAGGTGCCATTCTTAATTCACCCCTCCACTTT. As protein: CASSVGTPGAILNSPLHF.

The gene calls are TRBV7-9 and TRBJ1-2; 7 nucleotides agree with TRBD1. Germline V gene lookup returns CDR1 SEHNR and CDR2 FQNEAQ (reference sequence). The CDR3 runs 15 residues. V lost 4 bases, J lost 6 bases, and 11 bases stayed unmatched. CDR3 coding DNA: TGTGCCAGCAGCTCTCGTGTCGCAGGGGGTGATGGCTACACCTTC. Protein: CASSSRVAGGDGYTF.

V usage is TRBV7-9 and J usage is TRBJ1-3; weak D call: TRBD1 (6 bases). The CDR3 runs to 13 residues. Trimming stripped 7 bases from V and 0 bases from J, with 7 bases between. CDR1 and CDR2 (germline): SEHNR, FQNEAQ (reference sequence). CDR3 region: CASIGGSGNTIYF. The DNA of the CDR3 is TGTGCCAGCATAGGGGGCTCTGGAAACACCATATATTTT.

The chain employs TRBV14 and TRBJ2-5, with D possibly matching TRBD2 (5 bases). Trimming left V 0 bases short and J 7 bases short, with 18 bases between. Germline V gene sequence: CDR1 SGHDN, CDR2 FVKESK. This CDR3 comprises 16 residues. The CDR3 sequence is CASSQDMEAPDGTQYF. CDR3 DNA sequence: TGTGCCAGCAGCCAAGATATGGAGGCCCCTGACGGGACCCAGTACTTC. Full variable domain (rest looked up from reference TRBV14 and TRBJ2-5): EAGVTQFPSHSVIEKGQTVTLRCDPISGHDNLYWYRRVMGKEIKFLLHFVKESKQDESGMPNNRFLAERTGGTYSTLKVQPAELEDSGVYFCASSQDMEAPDGTQYFGPGTRLLVL.

This clone has ten or more counts. The rearrangement uses TRBV29-1 and TRBJ2-2; D possibly corresponds to TRBD1 (5 bases). The CDR3 is made up of 13 amino acids. Trimming stripped 4 bases from V and 3 bases from J, with 9 bases between. CDR1 and CDR2 (germline): SQVTM, ANQGSEA. This chain's CDR3 is CSVGRADTGELFF. CDR3 sequence (DNA): TGCAGCGTTGGCAGGGCGGACACCGGGGAGCTGTTTTTT.

The chain couples TRBV24-1 to TRBJ2-7, with 7 bases aligning to TRBD1. V lost 4 bases, J lost 6 bases, and 5 bases stayed unmatched. The CDR3 covers 13 residues. Germline assignment: CDR1 KGHDR and CDR2 SFDVKD. CDR3 amino acids: CATSDRTGFEQYF. The CDR3, as DNA: TGTGCCACCAGTGACCGGACAGGTTTCGAGCAGTACTTC.

The rearrangement uses TRBV7-8 and TRBJ2-7, with D perhaps TRBD2 (5 bases). CDR3 length: 13 residues. Germline V gene data show CDR1 as SGHVS and CDR2 as FQNEAQ. The V end lost 5 bases, the J end lost 8 bases, and 16 bases lay between the germline ends. The CDR3 bases are TGTGCCAGCAGCCTCGAGGGCCCCAGCAAGCAGTACTTC. As protein: CASSLEGPSKQYF.

The chain joins TRBV28 to TRBJ1-1; D is possibly TRBD1 (6 bases). CDR1 MDHEN and CDR2 SYDVKM come from the germline V gene. V was cut by 4 bases and J by 9 bases, with 12 bases left in between. This CDR3 spans 12 amino acids. The CDR3 loop is CASSSADSKAFF. CDR3 coding DNA: TGTGCCAGCAGTTCGGCGGACAGCAAAGCTTTCTTT. The whole variable domain, filled in from reference TRBV28 and TRBJ1-1, reads DVKVTQSSRYLVKRTGEKVFLECVQDMDHENMFWYRQDPGLGLRLIYFSYDVKMKEKGDIPEGYSVSREKKERFSLILESASTNQTSMYLCASSSADSKAFFGQGTRLTVV.

The chain is built from TRBV6-6 and TRBJ1-4, with 10 bases that match TRBD1. The germline gives CDR1 MNHNY, CDR2 SVGAGI (reference sequence). This CDR3 comprises 14 residues. The ends lost 4 bases at V and 6 bases at J; junction bases unmatched: 2. CDR3 amino acids: CASSLGQGYEKLFF. CDR3 DNA sequence: TGTGCCAGCAGTTTGGGACAGGGGTATGAAAAACTGTTTTTT.

The V and J genes are TRBV4-3 and TRBJ1-2, with TRBD1 as a possible D gene (6 bases). The ends were cut back, 1 base at V and 7 bases at J, with 13 bases in the middle. Per germline, CDR1 LGHNA and CDR2 YSLEER. The CDR3 length is 14 residues. The chain's CDR3 is CASSQVISQGGYTF. The CDR3 DNA sequence: TGCGCCAGCAGCCAAGTAATCTCACAGGGTGGCTACACCTTC.

The chain joins TRBV27 to TRBJ2-2; D ambiguous. In germline, CDR1 is MNHEY, CDR2 SMNVEV (reference sequence). V was pared by 3 bases and J by 4 bases, with 9 bases between. This CDR3 is built from 14 residues. In nucleotides, the CDR3 is TGTGCCAGCAGTTTTGGCCCGGGCACCGGGGAGCTGTTTTTT. Residues: CASSFGPGTGELFF.

The chain combines TRBV29-1 with TRBJ2-7; D is possibly TRBD1 (5 bases). The V end lost 5 bases, the J end lost 0 bases, and 17 bases lay between the germline ends. Germline V gene sequence: CDR1 SQVTM, CDR2 ANQGSEA. This CDR3 region has 15 residues. CDR3 in amino acids: CSVSATEKPSYEQYF. CDR3 DNA sequence: TGCAGCGTTTCCGCGACAGAAAAACCCTCCTACGAGCAGTACTTC.

This chain joins TRBV7-3 and TRBJ2-7; D perhaps matches TRBD1 (6 bases). V lost 2 bases to trimming and J lost 6 bases, with 14 bases between them. Germline V gene sequence: CDR1 SGHTA, CDR2 FQGTGA. The CDR3 length is 14 residues. CDR3 DNA sequence: TGTGCCAGCAGCTTACAAGTAGGGGGTTCCGAGCAGTACTTC. Protein product: CASSLQVGGSEQYF.

The CDR3 protein is CASSSPRPGTSGKLSYEQYF. The CDR3 region has the DNA TGTGCCAGCAGTTCACCCCGCCCCGGGACTAGCGGGAAACTATCCTACGAGCAGTACTTC. The V and J genes are TRBV27 and TRBJ2-7, with 13 nucleotides matching TRBD2. After removal of 4 bases from V and 1 base from J, the junction contained 16 bases not matched to a gene. From germline, CDR1 is MNHEY and CDR2 SMNVEV (reference sequence). The CDR3 runs 20 residues.

This clone was found once. V and J are TRBV4-3 and TRBJ1-1; 8 positions agree with TRBD1. This CDR3 region has 15 residues. The germline gives CDR1 LGHNA, CDR2 YSLEER. The junction had 4 bases not matched to a gene; V was cut back by 4 bases and J by 0 bases. The CDR3 reads CASSLETGVNTEAFF. The CDR3 nucleotides are TGCGCCAGCAGCCTCGAGACAGGGGTGAACACTGAAGCTTTCTTT.

The V call is TRBV6-2 or TRBV6-3, the J call TRBJ2-7; D gene unclear. Trimming shortened V by 7 bases and J by 2 bases, and 15 bases separated the two germline ends. The CDR3 loop spans 14 amino acids. Germline V CDR1 and CDR2: MNHEY, SVGEGT. CDR3 nucleotides: TGTGCCAGCACCCCCGCCGGGTTGGCCTACGAGCAGTACTTC. Its protein product is CASTPAGLAYEQYF.

The chain combines TRBV4-2 with TRBJ2-4, with TRBD1 as a possible D gene (5 bases). CDR3 length: 17 residues. The germline gives CDR1 LGHNA, CDR2 YNFKEQ. Trimming pared 0 bases from V and 3 bases from J, leaving 15 bases between. In DNA form, the CDR3 reads TGTGCCAGCAGCCAAGATATGGGCCGTGACAGCAAAAACATTCAGTACTTC. Translated: CASSQDMGRDSKNIQYF.

The rearrangement uses TRBV6-2 or TRBV6-3 and TRBJ1-1; TRBD1 aligns across 8 bases. The CDR3 has 15 amino acids. Germline-derived CDR1 and CDR2 are MNHEY and SVGEGT. V lost 5 bases, J lost 2 bases, and 7 bases stayed unmatched. CDR3 sequence: CASSPETGVNTEAFF. CDR3 DNA sequence: TGTGCCAGCAGTCCCGAGACAGGGGTTAACACTGAAGCTTTCTTT.

This CDR3 is CASSATGTHPGGYTF. CDR3 DNA: TGTGCCAGCAGTGCGACAGGGACCCACCCAGGGGGCTACACCTTC. The J gene is TRBJ1-2, the V gene TRBV2; the match to TRBD1 covers 7 bases. There are 15 residues in the CDR3. CDR1 SNHLY and CDR2 FYNNEI come from the germline V gene. Trimming removed 4 bases from V and 8 bases from J; junction bases left unmatched: 13. Full variable domain (outside the CDR3, taken from reference TRBV2 and TRBJ1-2): EPEVTQTPSHQVTQMGQEVILRCVPISNHLYFYWYRQILGQKVEFLVSFYNNEISEKSEIFDDQFSVERPDGSNFTLKIRSTKLEDSAMYFCASSATGTHPGGYTFGSGTRLTVV.

The CDR3 DNA reads TGTGCCAGCAGTTCAGGGGCGGCGCAGTTCTTC. Its protein is CASSSGAAQFF. V and J are TRBV6-5 and TRBJ2-1, with D perhaps TRBD1 (6 bases). The CDR3 has 11 residues. Germline CDR1 reads MNHEY; CDR2 reads SVGAGI. Trimming took 4 bases from V and 12 from J, leaving 10 bases between them.

The chain employs TRBV4-3 and TRBJ2-1, with 10 positions matching TRBD1. The CDR3 runs 16 residues. Germline V gene sequence: CDR1 LGHNA, CDR2 YSLEER. Germline trimming cut 2 bases from V and 6 bases from J; bases unmatched to any gene: 7. Here the CDR3 DNA reads TGCGCCAGCAGCCAATCGGCGGGACAGGGGTCCAATGAGCAGTTCTTC. It specifies CASSQSAGQGSNEQFF.

This chain joins TRBV19 and TRBJ2-6; tentatively, D is TRBD1 (5 bases). Germline V gives CDR1 LNHDA, CDR2 SQIVND (reference sequence). CDR3 length equals 14 residues. V dropped 10 bases and J dropped 0 bases, with 10 bases sitting between them. The DNA of the CDR3 is TGTGCCACCGGACATTTCTCTGGGGCCAACGTCCTGACTTTC. Translating it yields CATGHFSGANVLTF.

The gene calls are TRBV11-3 and TRBJ2-6; D perhaps matches TRBD1 (6 bases). The CDR3 spans 15 residues. V was trimmed by 5 bases and J by 0 bases, leaving 8 bases between them. Germline CDR1 is SGHNT and CDR2 is YENEEA. The CDR3 DNA reads as TGTGCCAGCAGCCCGGACAGCTCTGGGGCCAACGTCCTGACTTTC. It yields the protein CASSPDSSGANVLTF.

The chain links TRBV6-6 to TRBJ1-3; TRBD1 might be the D (6 bases). Germline V gene sequence: CDR1 MNHNY, CDR2 SVGAGI (reference sequence). V was clipped by 5 bases and J by 3 bases, with 17 bases between them. CDR3 length: 16 amino acids. The CDR3 nucleotides are TGTGCCAGCAGTCCGCTTGGACAGAATTATGGAAACACCATATATTTT. Translating gives CASSPLGQNYGNTIYF.

The chain combines TRBV11-2 with TRBJ2-5, with a tentative D call TRBD1 (5 bases). CDR1 is SGHAT, CDR2 FQNNGV, per germline. V dropped 5 bases and J dropped 2 bases, with 12 bases sitting between them. The CDR3 has 14 residues. The CDR3 sequence is CASSANRFQETQYF. CDR3 DNA: TGTGCCAGCAGCGCCAACAGGTTTCAAGAGACCCAGTACTTC.

In this sample, this clone turned up a few times. This chain uses TRBV10-3 with TRBJ2-7; 8 bases map to TRBD1. CDR3 length: 14 amino acids. Germline CDR1 reads ENHRY; CDR2 reads SYGVKD. The trim removed 3 bases at V and 7 bases at J, leaving 8 bases unmatched. The CDR3 region is CAISDFGQGREQYF. Written as DNA, the CDR3 is TGTGCCATCAGTGACTTCGGACAGGGCCGTGAGCAGTACTTC.